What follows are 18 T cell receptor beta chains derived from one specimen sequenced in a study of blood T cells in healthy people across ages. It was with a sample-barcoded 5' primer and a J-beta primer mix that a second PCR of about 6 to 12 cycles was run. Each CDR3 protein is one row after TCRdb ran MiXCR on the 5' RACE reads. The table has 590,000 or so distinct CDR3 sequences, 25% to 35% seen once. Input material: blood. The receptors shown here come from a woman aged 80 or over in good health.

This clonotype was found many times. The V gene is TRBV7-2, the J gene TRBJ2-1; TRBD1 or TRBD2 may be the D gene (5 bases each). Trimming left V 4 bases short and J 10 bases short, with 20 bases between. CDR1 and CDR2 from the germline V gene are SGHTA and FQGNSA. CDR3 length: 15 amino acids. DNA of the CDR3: TGTGCCAGCAGCTCCATTGGGACCCATGGCGGAGAGCAGTTCTTC. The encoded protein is CASSSIGTHGGEQFF.

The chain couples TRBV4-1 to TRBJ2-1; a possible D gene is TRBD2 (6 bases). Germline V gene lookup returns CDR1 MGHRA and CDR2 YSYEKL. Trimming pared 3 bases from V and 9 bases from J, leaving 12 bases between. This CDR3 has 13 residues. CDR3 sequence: CASSHRLAIEQFF. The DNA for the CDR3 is TGCGCCAGCAGCCACCGGCTAGCGATTGAGCAGTTCTTC.

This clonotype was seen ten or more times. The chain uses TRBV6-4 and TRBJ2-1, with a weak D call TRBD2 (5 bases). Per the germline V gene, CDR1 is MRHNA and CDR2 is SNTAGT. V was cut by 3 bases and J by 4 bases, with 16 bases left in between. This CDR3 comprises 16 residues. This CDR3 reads CASSEVKATKYNEQFF. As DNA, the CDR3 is TGTGCCAGCAGTGAGGTAAAAGCGACTAAGTACAATGAGCAGTTCTTC.

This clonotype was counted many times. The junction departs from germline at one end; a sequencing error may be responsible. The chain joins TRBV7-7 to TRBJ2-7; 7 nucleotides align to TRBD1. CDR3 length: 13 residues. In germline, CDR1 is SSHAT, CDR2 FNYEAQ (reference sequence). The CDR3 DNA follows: TGTGCTAGCAGCTTAAGACAGGGCGGCGAGCAGTACTTC. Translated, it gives CASSLRQGGEQYF.

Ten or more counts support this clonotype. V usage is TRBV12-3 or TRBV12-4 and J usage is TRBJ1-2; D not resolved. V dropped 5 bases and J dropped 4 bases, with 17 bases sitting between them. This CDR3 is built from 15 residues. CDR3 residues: CASSPRARPAYGYTF. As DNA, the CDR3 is TGTGCCAGCAGTCCTCGGGCTAGACCGGCCTATGGCTACACCTTC.

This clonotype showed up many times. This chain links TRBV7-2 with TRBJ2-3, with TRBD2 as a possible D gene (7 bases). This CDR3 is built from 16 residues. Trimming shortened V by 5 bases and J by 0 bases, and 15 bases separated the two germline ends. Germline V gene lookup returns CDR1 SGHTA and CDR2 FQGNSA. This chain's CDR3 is CASSPRGAPSTDTQYF. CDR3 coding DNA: TGTGCCAGCAGCCCCCGGGGGGCCCCTAGCACAGATACGCAGTATTTT. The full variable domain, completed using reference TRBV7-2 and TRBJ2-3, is GAGVSQSPSNKVTEKGKDVELRCDPISGHTALYWYRQSLGQGLEFLIYFQGNSAPDKSGLPSDRFSAERTGGSVSTLTIQRTQQEDSAVYLCASSPRGAPSTDTQYFGPGTRLTVL.

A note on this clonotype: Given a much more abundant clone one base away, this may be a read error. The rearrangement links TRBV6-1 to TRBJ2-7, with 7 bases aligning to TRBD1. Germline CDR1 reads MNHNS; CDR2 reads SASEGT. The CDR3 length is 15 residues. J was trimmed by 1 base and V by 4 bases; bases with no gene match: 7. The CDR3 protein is CASSVKDRLSYEQYF. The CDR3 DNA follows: TGTGCCAGCAGTGTGAAGGACAGGTTATCCTACGAGCAGTACTTC.

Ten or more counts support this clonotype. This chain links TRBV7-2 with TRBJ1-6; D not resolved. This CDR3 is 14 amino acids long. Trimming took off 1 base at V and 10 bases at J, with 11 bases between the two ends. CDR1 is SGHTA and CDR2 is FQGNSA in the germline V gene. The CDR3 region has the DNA TGTGCCAGCAGCTTAGTAGCCATTAGATCACCCCTCCACTTT. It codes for CASSLVAIRSPLHF.

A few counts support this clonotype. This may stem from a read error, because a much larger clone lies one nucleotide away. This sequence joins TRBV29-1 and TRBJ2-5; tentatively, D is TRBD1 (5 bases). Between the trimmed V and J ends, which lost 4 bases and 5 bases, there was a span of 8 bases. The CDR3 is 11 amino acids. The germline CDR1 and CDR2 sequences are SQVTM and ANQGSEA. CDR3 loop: CSVGQRETQYF. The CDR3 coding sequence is TGCAGCGTTGGACAGAGGGAGACCCAGTACTTC.

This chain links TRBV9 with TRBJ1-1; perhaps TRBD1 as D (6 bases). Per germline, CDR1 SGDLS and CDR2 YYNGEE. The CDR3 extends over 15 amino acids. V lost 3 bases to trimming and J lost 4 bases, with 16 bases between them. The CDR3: CASSGRTGFGTEAFF. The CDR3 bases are TGTGCCAGCAGCGGGCGAACAGGGTTTGGCACTGAAGCTTTCTTT.

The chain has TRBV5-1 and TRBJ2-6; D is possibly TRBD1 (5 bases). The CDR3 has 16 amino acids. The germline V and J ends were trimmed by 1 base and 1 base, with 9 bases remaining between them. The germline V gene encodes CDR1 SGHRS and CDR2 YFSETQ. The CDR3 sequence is CASSLPQGSGANVLTF. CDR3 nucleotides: TGCGCCAGCAGCTTGCCTCAGGGATCTGGGGCCAACGTCCTGACTTTC.

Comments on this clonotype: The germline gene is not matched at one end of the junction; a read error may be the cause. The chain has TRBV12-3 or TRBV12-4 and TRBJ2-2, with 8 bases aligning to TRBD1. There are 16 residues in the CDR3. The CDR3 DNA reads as TGTGTCAGCAGTTCAGACCAGGGGGCTTTGACCGGGGAGCTGTTTTTT. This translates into CVSSSDQGALTGELFF.

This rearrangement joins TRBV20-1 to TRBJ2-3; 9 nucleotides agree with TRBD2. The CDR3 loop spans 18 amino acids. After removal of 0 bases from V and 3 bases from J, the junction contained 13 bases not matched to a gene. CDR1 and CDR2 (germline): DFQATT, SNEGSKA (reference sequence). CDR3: CSARDRRAGGLGTDTQYF. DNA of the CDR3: TGCAGTGCTAGAGATCGAAGGGCGGGAGGGTTAGGTACAGATACGCAGTATTTT.

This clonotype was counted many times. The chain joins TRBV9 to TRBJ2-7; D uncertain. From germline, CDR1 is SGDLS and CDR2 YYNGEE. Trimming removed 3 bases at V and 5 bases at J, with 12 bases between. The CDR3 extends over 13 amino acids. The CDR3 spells CASSAVPRHEQYF. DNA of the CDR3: TGTGCCAGCAGCGCCGTCCCCCGGCACGAGCAGTACTTC.

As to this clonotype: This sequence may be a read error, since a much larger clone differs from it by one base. CDR3 nucleotides: TGTGCCAGCAGCCGAACTACGGGACTAGCGGGGACCTACGAGCAGTACTTC. This translates into CASSRTTGLAGTYEQYF. The chain employs TRBV4-2 and TRBJ2-7, with 13 bases fitting TRBD2. CDR1 is LGHNA, CDR2 YNFKEQ, per germline. The CDR3 is made up of 17 amino acids. Trimming at V came to 4 bases and at J to 2 bases, leaving 8 bases not matched to a gene.

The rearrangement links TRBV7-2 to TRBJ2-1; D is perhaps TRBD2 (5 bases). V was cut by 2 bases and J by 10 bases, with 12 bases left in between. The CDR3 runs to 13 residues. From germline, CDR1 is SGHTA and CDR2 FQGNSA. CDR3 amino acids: CASSLPDRGEQFF. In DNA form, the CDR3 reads TGTGCCAGCAGCTTACCAGATCGGGGAGAGCAGTTCTTC.

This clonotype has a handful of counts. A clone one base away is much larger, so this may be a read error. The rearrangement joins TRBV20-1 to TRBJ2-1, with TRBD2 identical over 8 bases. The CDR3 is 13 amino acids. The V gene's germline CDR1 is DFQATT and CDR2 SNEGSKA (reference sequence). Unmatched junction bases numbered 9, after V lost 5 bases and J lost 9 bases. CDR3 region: CSAYRGGRGEQFF. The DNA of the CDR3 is TGCAGTGCTTACCGGGGGGGTCGAGGTGAGCAGTTCTTC.

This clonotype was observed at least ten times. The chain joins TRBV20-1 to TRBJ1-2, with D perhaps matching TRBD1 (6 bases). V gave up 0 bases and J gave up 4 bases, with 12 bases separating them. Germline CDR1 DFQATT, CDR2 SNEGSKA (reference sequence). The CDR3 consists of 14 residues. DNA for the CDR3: TGCAGTGCTAGAGATGGGGGCCGCCTCTATGGCTACACCTTC. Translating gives CSARDGGRLYGYTF.